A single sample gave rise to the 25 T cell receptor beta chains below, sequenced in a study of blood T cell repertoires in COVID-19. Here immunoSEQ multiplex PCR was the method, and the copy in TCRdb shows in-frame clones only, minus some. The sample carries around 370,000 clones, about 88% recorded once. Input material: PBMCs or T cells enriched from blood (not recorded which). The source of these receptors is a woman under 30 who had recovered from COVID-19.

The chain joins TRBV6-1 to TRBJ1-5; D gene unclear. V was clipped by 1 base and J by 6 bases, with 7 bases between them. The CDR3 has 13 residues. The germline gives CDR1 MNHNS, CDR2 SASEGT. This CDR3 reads CASSEVRSQPQHF. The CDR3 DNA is TGTGCCAGCAGTGAAGTGAGGTCTCAGCCCCAGCATTTT.

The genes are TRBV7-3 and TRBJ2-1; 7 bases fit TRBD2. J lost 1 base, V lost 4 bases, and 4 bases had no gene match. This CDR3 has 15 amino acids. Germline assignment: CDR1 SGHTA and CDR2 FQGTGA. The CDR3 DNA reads TGTGCCAGCAGCTCCTTAGCGGGTTCCTACAATGAGCAGTTCTTC. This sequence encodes CASSSLAGSYNEQFF.

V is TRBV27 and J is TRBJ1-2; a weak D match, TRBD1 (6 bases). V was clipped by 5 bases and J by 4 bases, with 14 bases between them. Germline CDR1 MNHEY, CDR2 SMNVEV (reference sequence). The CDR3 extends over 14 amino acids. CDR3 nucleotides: TGTGCCAGCAGTCCCGGACAGTTCCTCTATGGCTACACCTTC. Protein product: CASSPGQFLYGYTF.

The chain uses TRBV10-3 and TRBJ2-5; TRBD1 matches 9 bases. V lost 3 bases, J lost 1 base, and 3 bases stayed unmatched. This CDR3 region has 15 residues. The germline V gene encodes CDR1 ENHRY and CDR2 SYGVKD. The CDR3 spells CAISDGDRVQETQYF. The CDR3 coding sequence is TGTGCCATCAGTGATGGGGACAGGGTCCAAGAGACCCAGTACTTC.

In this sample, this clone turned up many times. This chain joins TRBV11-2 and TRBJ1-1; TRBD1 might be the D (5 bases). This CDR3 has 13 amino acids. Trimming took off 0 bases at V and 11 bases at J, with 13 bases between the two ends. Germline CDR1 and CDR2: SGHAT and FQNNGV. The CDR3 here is CASSLDPGLIAFF. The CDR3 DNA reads TGTGCCAGCAGCTTAGACCCGGGACTTATTGCTTTCTTT.

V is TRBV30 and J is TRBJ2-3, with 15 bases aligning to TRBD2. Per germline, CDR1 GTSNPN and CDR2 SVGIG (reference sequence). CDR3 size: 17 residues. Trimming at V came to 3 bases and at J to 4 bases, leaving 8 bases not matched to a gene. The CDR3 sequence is CAWSATWTSGGADTQYF. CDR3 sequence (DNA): TGTGCCTGGAGCGCAACTTGGACTAGCGGGGGGGCAGATACGCAGTATTTT.

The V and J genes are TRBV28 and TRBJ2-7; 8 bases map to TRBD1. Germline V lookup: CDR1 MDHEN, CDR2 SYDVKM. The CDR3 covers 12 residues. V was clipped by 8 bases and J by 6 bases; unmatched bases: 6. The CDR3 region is CASRTGGLEQYF. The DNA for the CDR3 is TGTGCCAGCCGCACAGGGGGACTCGAGCAGTACTTC.

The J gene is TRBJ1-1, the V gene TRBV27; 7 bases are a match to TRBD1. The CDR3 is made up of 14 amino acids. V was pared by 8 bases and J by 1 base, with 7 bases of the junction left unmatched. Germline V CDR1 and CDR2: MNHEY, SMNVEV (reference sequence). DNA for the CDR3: TGTGCCAGCGCCCTACAGGGGACGAACACTGAAGCTTTCTTT. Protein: CASALQGTNTEAFF.

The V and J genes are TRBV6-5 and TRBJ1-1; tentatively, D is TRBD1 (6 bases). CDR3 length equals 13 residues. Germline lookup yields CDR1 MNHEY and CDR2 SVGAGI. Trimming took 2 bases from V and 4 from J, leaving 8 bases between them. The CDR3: CASSYRGTTEAFF. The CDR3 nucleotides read TGTGCCAGCAGTTACAGGGGGACCACTGAAGCTTTCTTT.

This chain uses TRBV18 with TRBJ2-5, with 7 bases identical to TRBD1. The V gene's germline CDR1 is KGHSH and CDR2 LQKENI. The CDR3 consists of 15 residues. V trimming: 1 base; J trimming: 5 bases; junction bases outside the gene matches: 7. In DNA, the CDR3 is TGTGCCAGCTCACCACAGAAGGGGGCTGGGGAGACCCAGTACTTC. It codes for CASSPQKGAGETQYF.

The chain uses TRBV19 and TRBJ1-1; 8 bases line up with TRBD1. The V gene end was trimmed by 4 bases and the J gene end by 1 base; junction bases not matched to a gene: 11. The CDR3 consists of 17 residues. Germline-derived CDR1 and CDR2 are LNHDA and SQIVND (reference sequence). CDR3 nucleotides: TGTGCCAGTAGTACCCTGAGGCATGGGACAGGGAACACTGAAGCTTTCTTT. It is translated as CASSTLRHGTGNTEAFF.

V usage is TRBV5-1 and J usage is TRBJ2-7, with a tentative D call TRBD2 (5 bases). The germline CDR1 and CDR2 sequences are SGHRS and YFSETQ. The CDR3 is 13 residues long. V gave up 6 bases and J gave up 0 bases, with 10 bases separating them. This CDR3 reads CASTFDYSYEQYF. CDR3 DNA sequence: TGCGCCAGCACCTTTGACTACTCCTACGAGCAGTACTTC.

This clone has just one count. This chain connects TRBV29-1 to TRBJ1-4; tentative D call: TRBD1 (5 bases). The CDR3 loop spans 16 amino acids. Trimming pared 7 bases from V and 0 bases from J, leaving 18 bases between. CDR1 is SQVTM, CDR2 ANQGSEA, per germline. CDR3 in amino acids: CSARAGGVATNEKLFF. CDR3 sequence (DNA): TGCAGCGCCCGGGCGGGGGGGGTAGCAACTAATGAAAAACTGTTTTTT.

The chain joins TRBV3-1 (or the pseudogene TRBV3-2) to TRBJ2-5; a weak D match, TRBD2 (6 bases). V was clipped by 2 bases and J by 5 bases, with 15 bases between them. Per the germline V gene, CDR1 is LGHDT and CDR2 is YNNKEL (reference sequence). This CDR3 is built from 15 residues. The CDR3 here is CASSQPTGTGETQYF. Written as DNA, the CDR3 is TGTGCCAGCAGCCAACCTACCGGGACTGGGGAGACCCAGTACTTC.

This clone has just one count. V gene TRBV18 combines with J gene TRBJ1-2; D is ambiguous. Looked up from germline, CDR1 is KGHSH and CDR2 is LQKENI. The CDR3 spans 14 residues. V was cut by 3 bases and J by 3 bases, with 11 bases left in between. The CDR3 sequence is CASSPGRADYGYTF. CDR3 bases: TGTGCCAGCTCACCCGGTCGAGCGGACTATGGCTACACCTTC. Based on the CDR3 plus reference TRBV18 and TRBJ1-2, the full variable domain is NAGVMQNPRHLVRRRGQEARLRCSPMKGHSHVYWYRQLPEEGLKFMVYLQKENIIDESGMPKERFSAEFPKEGPSILRIQQVVRGDSAAYFCASSPGRADYGYTFGSGTRLTVV.

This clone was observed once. CDR3 loop: CASSIPYGQGRWSPLHF. In DNA, the CDR3 is TGTGCCAGTAGTATTCCCTATGGACAGGGTCGGTGGTCACCCCTCCACTTT. This rearrangement joins TRBV19 to TRBJ1-6; 8 positions agree with TRBD1. The length of the CDR3 is 17 residues. CDR1 is LNHDA, CDR2 SQIVND, per germline (reference sequence). The V and J ends lost 3 bases and 10 bases, in that order; junction bases with no gene match: 14.

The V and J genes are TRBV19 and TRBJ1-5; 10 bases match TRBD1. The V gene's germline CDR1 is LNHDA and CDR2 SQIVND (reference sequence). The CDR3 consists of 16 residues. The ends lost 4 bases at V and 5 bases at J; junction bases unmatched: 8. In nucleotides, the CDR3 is TGTGCCAGTAGTACTCGGGACAGGGGCATGGATCAGCCCCAGCATTTT. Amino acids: CASSTRDRGMDQPQHF.

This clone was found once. The CDR3 protein is CASGQRTGQANTGELFF. CDR3 DNA: TGTGCTAGTGGTCAGAGAACGGGACAGGCAAACACCGGGGAGCTGTTTTTT. The chain combines TRBV12-5 with TRBJ2-2, with 8 positions matching TRBD1. There are 17 residues in the CDR3. Trimming at V came to 5 bases and at J to 2 bases, leaving 10 bases not matched to a gene. CDR1 LGHNT and CDR2 FRNRAP come from the germline V gene.

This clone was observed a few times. In nucleotides, the CDR3 is TGTGCCAGCAGTTACGCAACAGGGGGCCTTCAGCCCCAGCATTTT. This translates into CASSYATGGLQPQHF. This chain links TRBV6-2 or TRBV6-3 with TRBJ1-5; 9 nucleotides line up with TRBD1. CDR3 length equals 15 residues. CDR1 MNHEY and CDR2 SVGEGT come from the germline V gene. V lost 2 bases to trimming and J lost 6 bases; unmatched junction nucleotides: 5.

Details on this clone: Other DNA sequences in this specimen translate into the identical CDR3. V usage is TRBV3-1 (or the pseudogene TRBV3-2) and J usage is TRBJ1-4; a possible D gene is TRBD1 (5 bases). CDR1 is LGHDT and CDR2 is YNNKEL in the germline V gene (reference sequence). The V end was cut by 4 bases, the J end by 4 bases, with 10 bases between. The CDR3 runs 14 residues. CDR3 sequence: CASSPGQINEKLFF. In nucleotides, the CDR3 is TGTGCCAGCAGCCCAGGACAAATTAATGAAAAACTGTTTTTT.

The CDR3 protein is CASSIENRPYEQYF. The DNA of the CDR3 is TGTGCCAGTAGTATAGAAAACAGACCCTACGAGCAGTACTTC. The V call is TRBV19, the J call TRBJ2-7; no firm D call. This CDR3 contains 14 residues. CDR1 is LNHDA, CDR2 SQIVND, per germline (reference sequence). Trimming cost V 0 bases and J 2 bases, with 8 bases left between them.

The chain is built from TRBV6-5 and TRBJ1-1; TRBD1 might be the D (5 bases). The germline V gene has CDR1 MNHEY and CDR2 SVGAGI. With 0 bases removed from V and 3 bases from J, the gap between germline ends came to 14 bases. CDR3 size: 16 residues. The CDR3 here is CASSYSPRAFYTEAFF. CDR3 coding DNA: TGTGCCAGCAGTTACTCGCCCAGGGCCTTTTACACTGAAGCTTTCTTT.

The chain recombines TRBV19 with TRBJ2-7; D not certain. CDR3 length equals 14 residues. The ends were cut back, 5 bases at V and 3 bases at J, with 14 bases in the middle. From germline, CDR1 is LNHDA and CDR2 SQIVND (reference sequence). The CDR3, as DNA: TGTGCCAGTAGTCCCCGCTGGGCTTACTACGAGCAGTACTTC. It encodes CASSPRWAYYEQYF.

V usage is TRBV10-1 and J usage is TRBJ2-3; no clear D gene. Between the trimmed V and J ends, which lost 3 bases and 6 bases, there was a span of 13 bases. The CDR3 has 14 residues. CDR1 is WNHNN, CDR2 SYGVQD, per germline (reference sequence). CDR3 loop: CASSDRSRWDTQYF. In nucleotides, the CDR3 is TGCGCCAGCAGTGATAGGAGTCGGTGGGATACGCAGTATTTT.

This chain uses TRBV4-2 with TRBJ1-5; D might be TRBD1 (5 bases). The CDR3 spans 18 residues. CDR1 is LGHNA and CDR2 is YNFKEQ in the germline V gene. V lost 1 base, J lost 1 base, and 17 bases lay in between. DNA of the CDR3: TGTGCCAGCAGCCAAGGAACGGACAAACAAGGAAGCAATCAGCCCCAGCATTTT. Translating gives CASSQGTDKQGSNQPQHF.